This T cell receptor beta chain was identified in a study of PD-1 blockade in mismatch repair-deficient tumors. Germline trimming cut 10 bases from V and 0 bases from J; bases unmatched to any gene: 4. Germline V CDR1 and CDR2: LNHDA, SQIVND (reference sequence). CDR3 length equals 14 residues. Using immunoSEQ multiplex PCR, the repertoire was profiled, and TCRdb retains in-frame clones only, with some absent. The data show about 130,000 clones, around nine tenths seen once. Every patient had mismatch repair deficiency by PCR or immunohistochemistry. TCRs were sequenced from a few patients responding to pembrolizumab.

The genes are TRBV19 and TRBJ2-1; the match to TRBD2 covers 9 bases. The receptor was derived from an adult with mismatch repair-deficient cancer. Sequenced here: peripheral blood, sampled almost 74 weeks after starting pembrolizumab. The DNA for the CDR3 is TGTGCCACCAAACTAGCGGGCTCCTACAATGAGCAGTTCTTC. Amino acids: CATKLAGSYNEQFF.